This passage covers 32 T cell receptor beta chains from one sample sequenced in a study of CD8+ T cells in alopecia areata. Regarding treatment: oral pan-JAK inhibitor, 5-10 mg twice daily. RNA extraction was followed by reverse transcription into cDNA, which acted as the sequencing template. TCRdb keeps only in-frame clones here, not all; method: immunoSEQ multiplex PCR. The top ten hold about 25% of the sample, which has fewer than 150,000 clones, 80% to 90% seen once. The sample consisted of CD8+ T cells sorted from blood, taken at week 4, from a patient treated with tofacitinib. All receptors come from a human donor with alopecia areata.

The V call is TRBV27, the J call TRBJ2-5, with 15 bases fitting TRBD2. V lost 4 bases, J lost 5 bases, and 8 bases stayed unmatched. The CDR3 has 17 amino acids. Germline lookup yields CDR1 MNHEY and CDR2 SMNVEV (reference sequence). In DNA, the CDR3 is TGTGCCAGCAGTTCGTGGACTAGCGGGGGGGCCACGGAGACCCAGTACTTC. Translating it yields CASSSWTSGGATETQYF.

The chain has TRBV4-3 and TRBJ2-3; 11 nucleotides agree with TRBD1. The CDR3 covers 17 residues. The V and J ends lost 1 base and 2 bases, in that order; junction bases with no gene match: 5. Germline-derived CDR1 and CDR2 are LGHNA and YSLEER. The CDR3 DNA reads TGCGCCAGCAGCCAAGGAAACGGACAGGGGGCCACAGATACGCAGTATTTT. It translates to CASSQGNGQGATDTQYF.

The chain combines TRBV7-9 with TRBJ2-7; D is unclear. Germline V gives CDR1 SEHNR, CDR2 FQNEAQ (reference sequence). Trimming removed 5 bases from V and 2 bases from J, with 16 bases in between. CDR3 length: 15 amino acids. CDR3 amino acids: CASSTTSEPPYEQYF. CDR3 coding DNA: TGTGCCAGCAGCACGACGAGCGAGCCCCCCTACGAGCAGTACTTC.

As to this clone: The identical CDR3 is also encoded by other nucleotide sequences in the sample. The chain is built from TRBV7-6 and TRBJ2-1; TRBD2 matches at 13 bases. Trimming at V came to 1 base and at J to 5 bases, leaving 2 bases not matched to a gene. Germline loops: CDR1 SGHVS, CDR2 FNYEAQ. The CDR3 totals 16 residues. CDR3 residues: CASSLGTSGGHNEQFF. The DNA of the CDR3 is TGTGCCAGCAGCTTAGGGACTAGCGGGGGACACAATGAGCAGTTCTTC.

V usage is TRBV15 and J usage is TRBJ1-1, with D maybe TRBD1 (6 bases). V was trimmed by 3 bases and J by 3 bases, leaving 11 bases between them. The germline CDR1 and CDR2 sequences are LNHNV and YYDKDF (reference sequence). The length of the CDR3 is 14 residues. The DNA for the CDR3 is TGTGCCACCAGCAGCCCCAGGGGTTACACTGAAGCTTTCTTT. Protein product: CATSSPRGYTEAFF.

The gene calls are TRBV2 and TRBJ2-7, with TRBD1 identical over 9 bases. Germline trimming cut 7 bases from V and 2 bases from J; bases unmatched to any gene: 3. The CDR3 is made up of 13 amino acids. Germline V CDR1 and CDR2: SNHLY, FYNNEI. CDR3 sequence (DNA): TGTGCCAGCAAAGGGACAGGGACCTACGAGCAGTACTTC. It is translated as CASKGTGTYEQYF.

The CDR3 bases are TGTGCCAGCAGCCTCGGACAGGGGAGTACTGGCTACACCTTC. Translation gives CASSLGQGSTGYTF. This rearrangement joins TRBV13 to TRBJ1-2; TRBD1 aligns across 9 bases. V lost 5 bases to trimming and J lost 7 bases; unmatched junction nucleotides: 8. Looked up from germline, CDR1 is PRHDT and CDR2 is FYEKMQ (reference sequence). The CDR3 runs 14 residues.

The chain couples TRBV29-1 to TRBJ2-3, with 14 bases that match TRBD2. The CDR3 spans 17 residues. CDR1 is SQVTM, CDR2 ANQGSEA, per germline. V trimming: 4 bases; J trimming: 3 bases; junction bases outside the gene matches: 9. In DNA, the CDR3 is TGCAGCGTTGCCGGGACTAGCGGGGGCAGGGGGACAGATACGCAGTATTTT. It is translated as CSVAGTSGGRGTDTQYF.

CDR3 residues: CASSQDVAGNYEQYF. In DNA, the CDR3 is TGCGCCAGCAGCCAAGATGTGGCAGGGAATTACGAGCAGTACTTC. V gene TRBV4-3 combines with J gene TRBJ2-7, with a possible D match to TRBD1 (5 bases). Germline CDR1 reads LGHNA; CDR2 reads YSLEER. V was shortened by 0 bases and J by 4 bases, with 13 bases between the two germline ends. The length of the CDR3 is 15 residues.

V is TRBV27 and J is TRBJ2-5; TRBD1 matches 11 bases. CDR3 length equals 16 residues. The V gene end was trimmed by 6 bases and the J gene end by 2 bases; junction bases not matched to a gene: 8. CDR1 and CDR2 from the germline V gene are MNHEY and SMNVEV (reference sequence). The CDR3 here is CASRLGTGGFQETQYF. DNA of the CDR3: TGTGCCAGCAGACTTGGGACAGGGGGGTTTCAAGAGACCCAGTACTTC.

As regards this clone: Other DNA sequences in the sample encode the same CDR3. CDR3 in amino acids: CASSPGTAYEQYF. The CDR3 coding sequence is TGTGCCAGCAGCCCCGGGACAGCTTACGAGCAGTACTTC. The chain links TRBV5-6 to TRBJ2-7; 7 bases are shared with TRBD1. Per germline, CDR1 SGHDT and CDR2 YYEEEE. V shed 4 bases, J shed 4 bases, and the junction held 5 bases outside the gene matches. This CDR3 is built from 13 residues.

The chain joins TRBV18 to TRBJ2-6; D not certain. Germline V gives CDR1 KGHSH, CDR2 LQKENI. The length of the CDR3 is 15 residues. The V end lost 2 bases, the J end lost 2 bases, and 7 bases lay between the germline ends. The DNA of the CDR3 is TGTGCCAGCTCACCAGGCCTCGCTGGGGCCAACGTCCTGACTTTC. Translation: CASSPGLAGANVLTF.

This clone was seen more than once but under ten times. The genes are TRBV7-9 and TRBJ2-7; D is possibly TRBD1 (5 bases). Trimming removed 2 bases from V and 2 bases from J, with 7 bases in between. This CDR3 is built from 13 residues. The germline V gene has CDR1 SEHNR and CDR2 FQNEAQ (reference sequence). As DNA, the CDR3 is TGTGCCAGCAGCTTACAGGGAACCTACGAGCAGTACTTC. Encoded protein: CASSLQGTYEQYF.

V usage is TRBV7-9 and J usage is TRBJ2-5; the match to TRBD2 covers 7 bases. Germline V CDR1 and CDR2: SEHNR, FQNEAQ (reference sequence). The CDR3 spans 17 residues. V lost 5 bases and J lost 5; bases outside the gene matches: 17. The CDR3 DNA is TGTGCCAGCAGCCCCTCCTCCCCTGAGCGGGGCGGGGAGACCCAGTACTTC. Protein sequence: CASSPSSPERGGETQYF. Full variable domain (missing parts from reference TRBV7-9 and TRBJ2-5): DTGVSQNPRHKITKRGQNVTFRCDPISEHNRLYWYRQTLGQGPEFLTYFQNEAQLEKSRLLSDRFSAERPKGSFSTLEIQRTEQGDSAMYLCASSPSSPERGGETQYFGPGTRLLVL.

CDR3 nucleotides: TGCAGCGTTGTCCAGGGGAACGAGCAGTTCTTC. Protein: CSVVQGNEQFF. V and J are TRBV29-1 and TRBJ2-1, with a possible D match to TRBD1 (6 bases). CDR1 and CDR2 from the germline V gene are SQVTM and ANQGSEA. V was shortened by 4 bases and J by 10 bases, with 11 bases between the two germline ends. The CDR3 sequence is 11 residues long.

The V call is TRBV7-9, the J call TRBJ2-3; 7 bases are a match to TRBD1. Germline lookup yields CDR1 SEHNR and CDR2 FQNEAQ (reference sequence). After removal of 5 bases from V and 2 bases from J, the junction contained 10 bases not matched to a gene. The CDR3 has 16 residues. This CDR3 reads CASSPRTGTDTDTQYF. The CDR3 DNA reads as TGTGCCAGCAGCCCACGAACCGGGACAGACACAGATACGCAGTATTTT.

The V gene is TRBV6-6, the J gene TRBJ2-7, with D perhaps assigned TRBD1 or TRBD2 (5 bases each). From germline, CDR1 is MNHNY and CDR2 SVGAGI (reference sequence). The CDR3 extends over 13 amino acids. Between the trimmed V and J ends, which lost 2 bases and 4 bases, there was a span of 9 bases. CDR3 in DNA: TGTGCCAGCAGTTACGGGACCCTATACGAGCAGTACTTC. Translated, it gives CASSYGTLYEQYF.

The chain is built from TRBV12-5 and TRBJ2-3, with 10 bases identical to TRBD1. Germline V gene data show CDR1 as LGHNT and CDR2 as FRNRAP. This CDR3 comprises 15 residues. V was clipped by 6 bases and J by 4 bases; unmatched bases: 7. CDR3 in DNA: TGTGCTAGTGGACCGACAGGGGGCCTCTCAGATACGCAGTATTTT. It translates to CASGPTGGLSDTQYF.

The V call is TRBV4-3, the J call TRBJ1-1; D is undetermined. V lost 1 base and J 4 bases, leaving 10 bases between the germline ends. The CDR3 consists of 14 residues. Germline CDR1 and CDR2: LGHNA and YSLEER. This CDR3 reads CASSQGRSTTEAFF. CDR3 coding DNA: TGCGCCAGCAGCCAAGGGAGGTCAACCACTGAAGCTTTCTTT.

This rearrangement joins TRBV4-1 to TRBJ2-1; 8 nucleotides align to TRBD2. V gave up 1 base and J gave up 3 bases; unmatched junction bases: 2. Germline lookup yields CDR1 MGHRA and CDR2 YSYEKL. This CDR3 contains 15 residues. CDR3 sequence reads: CASSQGSGVYNEQFF. In nucleotides, the CDR3 is TGCGCCAGCAGCCAAGGTAGCGGGGTCTACAATGAGCAGTTCTTC.

V and J are TRBV27 and TRBJ2-4; no definite D call. The germline V gene encodes CDR1 MNHEY and CDR2 SMNVEV (reference sequence). This CDR3 contains 17 residues. V gave up 0 bases and J gave up 0 bases, with 12 bases separating them. CDR3: CASSLSGSTQAKNIQYF. As DNA, the CDR3 is TGTGCCAGCAGTTTATCGGGGTCCACTCAAGCCAAAAACATTCAGTACTTC.

This sequence joins TRBV27 and TRBJ2-1; no clear D gene. The CDR3 runs 13 residues. V lost 0 bases to trimming and J lost 7 bases, with 7 bases between them. Germline V CDR1 and CDR2: MNHEY, SMNVEV (reference sequence). CDR3 DNA sequence: TGTGCCAGCAGTTTATCGTGGGTTAATGAGCAGTTCTTC. This translates into CASSLSWVNEQFF.

The genes are TRBV7-2 and TRBJ2-1; D gene ambiguous. There are 13 residues in the CDR3. V was trimmed by 0 bases and J by 4 bases, leaving 4 bases between them. Germline V gene lookup returns CDR1 SGHTA and CDR2 FQGNSA. The CDR3 DNA sequence: TGTGCCAGCAGCTTAGCGCGGTACAATGAGCAGTTCTTC. Translating gives CASSLARYNEQFF.

This clone was observed once. This chain connects TRBV18 to TRBJ1-1; D uncertain. V was pared by 4 bases and J by 6 bases, with 9 bases between. Germline CDR1 KGHSH, CDR2 LQKENI. The CDR3 has 12 amino acids. The CDR3 bases are TGTGCCAGCTCACGAAACGTGGCTGAAGCTTTCTTT. Its translation: CASSRNVAEAFF. The full variable domain, completed using reference TRBV18 and TRBJ1-1, is NAGVMQNPRHLVRRRGQEARLRCSPMKGHSHVYWYRQLPEEGLKFMVYLQKENIIDESGMPKERFSAEFPKEGPSILRIQQVVRGDSAAYFCASSRNVAEAFFGQGTRLTVV.

V is TRBV19 and J is TRBJ2-6; perhaps TRBD2 as D (6 bases). V gave up 3 bases and J gave up 2 bases, with 8 bases separating them. The CDR3 runs to 15 residues. Germline loops: CDR1 LNHDA, CDR2 SQIVND (reference sequence). The CDR3 sequence: CASSILAAGANVLTF. For the CDR3, the DNA is TGTGCCAGTAGTATTTTAGCGGCTGGGGCCAACGTCCTGACTTTC.

This chain links TRBV7-6 with TRBJ2-7; D may be TRBD1 (5 bases). The CDR3 contains 13 residues. The germline V and J ends were trimmed by 4 bases and 2 bases, with 9 bases remaining between them. Germline CDR1 is SGHVS and CDR2 is FNYEAQ. The CDR3 sequence: CASSSTETYEQYF. The CDR3 coding sequence is TGTGCCAGCAGCTCGACAGAGACCTACGAGCAGTACTTC.

The chain couples TRBV29-1 to TRBJ1-1, with 7 positions matching TRBD1. CDR1 and CDR2 from the germline V gene are SQVTM and ANQGSEA. CDR3 length: 17 residues. V dropped 1 base and J dropped 5; count of bases not matched to a gene: 16. CDR3 nucleotide sequence: TGCAGCGTTGAAGGCGGCCAGGGGGACGTTATGGGGACTGAAGCTTTCTTT. Amino acids: CSVEGGQGDVMGTEAFF.

This clone was seen a single time. This chain connects TRBV28 to TRBJ1-1; no definite D call. Germline CDR1 MDHEN, CDR2 SYDVKM. With 2 bases removed from V and 0 bases from J, the gap between germline ends came to 1 base. This CDR3 comprises 12 residues. CDR3 sequence: CASSLMNTEAFF. The DNA for the CDR3 is TGTGCCAGCAGTTTAATGAACACTGAAGCTTTCTTT.

This clone was found once. The gene calls are TRBV7-9 and TRBJ2-7, with a weak D call TRBD2 (5 bases). CDR1 is SEHNR, CDR2 FQNEAQ, per germline (reference sequence). The CDR3 is 13 residues long. V lost 4 bases and J 6 bases, leaving 13 bases between the germline ends. The DNA of the CDR3 is TGTGCCAGCAGCTCGACGGGGTCTACCGAGCAGTACTTC. Translation gives CASSSTGSTEQYF.

V and J are TRBV4-2 and TRBJ2-7, with TRBD2 identical over 9 bases. CDR3 size: 15 residues. The ends lost 0 bases at V and 2 bases at J; junction bases unmatched: 2. CDR1 is LGHNA and CDR2 is YNFKEQ in the germline V gene. CDR3 nucleotides: TGTGCCAGCAGCCAAGAGCTAGCGGGGCCCTACGAGCAGTACTTC. It encodes CASSQELAGPYEQYF.

The CDR3 DNA reads TGTGCCAGTAGAGGGGGAGCCGGGGAGCTGTTTTTT. Its protein is CASRGGAGELFF. The V gene is TRBV19, the J gene TRBJ2-2, with a tentative D call TRBD1 (6 bases). V dropped 6 bases and J dropped 6 bases, with 8 bases sitting between them. Germline assignment: CDR1 LNHDA and CDR2 SQIVND (reference sequence). The CDR3 has 12 amino acids.

Of note for this clone: Germline and junction disagree at one end, which may indicate a read error. The rearrangement uses TRBV7-7 and TRBJ2-3; the D is unclear. The CDR3 contains 13 residues. The germline gives CDR1 SSHAT, CDR2 FNYEAQ (reference sequence). The CDR3 sequence is CASSLVAWDTQYF. DNA for the CDR3: TGTGCTAGCAGCCTGGTAGCTTGGGATACGCAGTATTTT.